A selection of T cell receptor beta chains follows, all from one sample in a study of blood T cell repertoires in COVID-19. The protocol was immunoSEQ multiplex PCR, while the TCRdb copy is restricted to in-frame clones and leaves out a portion. The table includes some 68,000 clones, about 90% detected once. The sample taken for sequencing was peripheral blood. These TCRs come from a woman between 45 and 65 years old with COVID-19, enrolled during active disease. CDR3s leave out the opening cysteine and the closing phenylalanine or tryptophan.

v_call,j_call,cdr3_length,cdr3_aa
TRBV7-9,TRBJ1-1,10,ASSQIVTEAF
TRBV30,TRBJ1-1,12,AWSVRASGGEAF
TRBV5-1,TRBJ1-2,13,ASSSHNRTVYGYT
TRBV19,TRBJ2-3,15,ASSSRLGGLATDTQY
TRBV19,TRBJ2-1,14,ASTVLTGGRGGEQF
TRBV11-3,TRBJ2-7,12,ASSPDSSRGEQY
TRBV28,TRBJ2-7,12,ASRPTGPLYEQY
TRBV5-5,TRBJ2-1,13,ASSLMARQDNEQF
TRBV4-1,TRBJ2-3,14,ASSQATGVSTDTQY
TRBV24-1,TRBJ2-1,14,ATSDVSGRIYNEQF
TRBV7-2,TRBJ2-5,12,ASSFNSGRETQY
TRBV18,TRBJ1-1,14,ASSPTAGTGNTEAF
TRBV2,TRBJ1-6,11,ASSAGTGSPLH
TRBV11-3,TRBJ2-3,15,ASSLVTSGRAGHAQY
TRBV19,TRBJ1-3,12,ASGQILSGNTIY
TRBV2,TRBJ2-7,11,ASSRVLTDEQY
TRBV28,TRBJ1-5,12,ASSSSGTYQPQH
TRBV28,TRBJ2-3,14,ASSFPTSGRPDTQY
TRBV15,TRBJ2-2,17,ATSRDRLLGRDLTGELF
TRBV10-3,TRBJ2-7,11,AILAGGNDEQY
TRBV4-1,TRBJ1-2,15,ASSQGRGGTHNYGYT
TRBV24-1,TRBJ2-2,13,ATSDSRGSAGELF
TRBV6-5,TRBJ1-5,12,ASSSQRSNQPQH
TRBV29-1,TRBJ2-1,10,SAWIGGNEQF
TRBV5-8,TRBJ2-3,15,ASSWGTGGAGTDTQY
TRBV30,TRBJ1-1,10,AWRPEDTEAF
TRBV5-6,TRBJ1-6,12,ASSFGDNNSPLH
TRBV5-1,TRBJ1-6,11,ASSQGGNSPLH
TRBV5-4,TRBJ2-3,14,ASSLLALESTDTQY
TRBV10-3,TRBJ2-2,12,ATSGYANTGELF
TRBV19,TRBJ1-1,11,ASSLGAGTEAF
TRBV7-3,TRBJ1-2,12,ASSPGQGPYGYT
TRBV12-3/TRBV12-4,TRBJ2-2,11,ASSAERTGELF
TRBV5-1,TRBJ2-5,10,ASSGRVETQY
TRBV19,TRBJ1-4,13,ASSITGTTNEKLF
TRBV5-5,TRBJ1-3,13,ASSLNTGAGNTIY
TRBV27,TRBJ2-7,12,ASSYTTGSVEQY
TRBV7-9,TRBJ2-7,10,ASSFTGYEQY
TRBV28,TRBJ2-1,13,ASSPGQGFYDEQF
TRBV5-4,TRBJ1-2,11,ASSPDRLNGYT
TRBV2,TRBJ2-1,13,ASRAGTSGNNEQF
TRBV19,TRBJ1-5,13,ASRVRTGSNQPQH
TRBV10-3,TRBJ2-1,18,AISGRGSGPNSSSYNEQF
TRBV30,TRBJ1-6,13,AWTPRASYNSPLH
TRBV7-8,TRBJ2-1,16,ASSLSLREDFNNNEQF
TRBV6-5,TRBJ2-7,11,ASRGTGVYEQY
TRBV5-4,TRBJ2-3,10,ASSLPADTQY
TRBV11-2,TRBJ2-2,13,ASSLDRTNTGELF
TRBV28,TRBJ1-2,8,ASSHIGYT
TRBV5-8,TRBJ1-1,12,ASSLVGRNTEAF
TRBV6-2/TRBV6-3,TRBJ1-1,14,ASNPPDRGPHTEAF
TRBV4-2,TRBJ2-5,12,ASSLGVVAGTQY
TRBV4-2,TRBJ2-6,16,ASSQVNRGLSGANVLT
TRBV6-5,TRBJ2-7,12,ASSPASGTYEQY